This T cell receptor (beta chain) was retrieved from a study of control samples from healthy donors and cancer patients (dated by TCRdb to 2020 to 2021). To note about this clone: The antigen it recognizes is unknown. No qualities accompany the bases; no much larger clone lies one base away.

The receptor library was made with the immunoSEQ multiplex PCR assay. TCRdb's version of the immuneACCESS table is confined to in-frame rearrangements and falls short of the full clone set. An unresolved V gene accounts for under half of the shortfall where checked; the remainder is of unknown origin. This sample gives about 170,000 clones in total; 91% of them show up just once. The top ten clonotypes cover 1.5% of the sample. Trimming at the junction amounts to 2 bases on V and 8 bases on J, and the germline ends lie 6 bases apart. Via the germline V gene, CDR1 is SQVTM and CDR2 ANQGSEA. The CDR3, cysteine through phenylalanine, is 10 amino acids long. The kept DNA is CDR3 alone, 30 bases in frame from the first base.

This sequence uses TRBV29-1 and TRBJ1-1, with the identity of the D gene unclear. Sequencing was done on a sample of blood. The receptor was isolated from a woman aged 25 to 45 in good health. The CDR3 reads as follows: CSVERKEAFF. The DNA sequence is as follows: TGCAGCGTTGAAAGAAAGGAAGCTTTCTTT.